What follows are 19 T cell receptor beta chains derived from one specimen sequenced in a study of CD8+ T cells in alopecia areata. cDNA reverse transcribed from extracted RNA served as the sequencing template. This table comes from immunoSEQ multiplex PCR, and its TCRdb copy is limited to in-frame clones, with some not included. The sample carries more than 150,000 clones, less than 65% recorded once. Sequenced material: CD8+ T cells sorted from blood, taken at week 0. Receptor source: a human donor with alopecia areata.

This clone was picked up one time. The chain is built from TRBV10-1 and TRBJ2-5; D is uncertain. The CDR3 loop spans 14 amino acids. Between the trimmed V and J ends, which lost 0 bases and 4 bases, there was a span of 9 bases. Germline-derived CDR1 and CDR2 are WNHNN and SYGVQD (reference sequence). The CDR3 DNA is TGCGCCAGCAGTGAGTCTTTTGGCTTAGAGACCCAGTACTTC. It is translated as CASSESFGLETQYF.

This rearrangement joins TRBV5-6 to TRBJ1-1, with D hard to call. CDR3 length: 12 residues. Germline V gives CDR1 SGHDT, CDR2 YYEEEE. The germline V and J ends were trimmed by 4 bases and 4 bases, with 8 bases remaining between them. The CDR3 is CASSAGGTEAFF. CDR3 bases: TGTGCCAGCAGCGCCGGTGGCACTGAAGCTTTCTTT.

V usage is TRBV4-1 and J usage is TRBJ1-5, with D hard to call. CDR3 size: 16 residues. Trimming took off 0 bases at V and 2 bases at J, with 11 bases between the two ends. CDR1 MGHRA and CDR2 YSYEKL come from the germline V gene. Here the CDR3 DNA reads TGCGCCAGCAGCCAAGATGGAGTAGCTGGCAATCAGCCCCAGCATTTT. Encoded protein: CASSQDGVAGNQPQHF.

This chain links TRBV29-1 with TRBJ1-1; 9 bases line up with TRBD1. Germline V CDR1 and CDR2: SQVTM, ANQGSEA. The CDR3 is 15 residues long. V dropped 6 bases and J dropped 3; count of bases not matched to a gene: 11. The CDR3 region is CSVGGQGGLDTEAFF. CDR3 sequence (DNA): TGCAGCGTAGGGGGACAGGGAGGTTTGGACACTGAAGCTTTCTTT.

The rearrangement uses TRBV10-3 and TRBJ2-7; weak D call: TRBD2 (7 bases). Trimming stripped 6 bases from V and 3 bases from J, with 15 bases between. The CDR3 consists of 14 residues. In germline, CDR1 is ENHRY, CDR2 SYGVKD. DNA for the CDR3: TGTGCCATCAGGGGAGGGACAAACAGCTACGAGCAGTACTTC. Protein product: CAIRGGTNSYEQYF.

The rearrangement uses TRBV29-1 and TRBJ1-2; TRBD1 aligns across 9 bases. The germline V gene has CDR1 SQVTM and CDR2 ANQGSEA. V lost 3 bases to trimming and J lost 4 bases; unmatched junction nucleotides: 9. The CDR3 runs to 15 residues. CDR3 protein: CSVDERTGEPYGYTF. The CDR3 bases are TGCAGCGTTGACGAGCGGACAGGGGAACCCTATGGCTACACCTTC.

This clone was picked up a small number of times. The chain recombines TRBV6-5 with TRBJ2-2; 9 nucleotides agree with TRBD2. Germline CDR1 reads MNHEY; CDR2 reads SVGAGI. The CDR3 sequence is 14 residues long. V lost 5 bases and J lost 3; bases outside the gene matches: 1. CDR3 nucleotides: TGTGCCAGCAGTGAGCGGGGGGACACCGGGGAGCTGTTTTTT. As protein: CASSERGDTGELFF.

CDR3 amino acids: CAWNIGEGGYEQYF. The DNA for the CDR3 is TGTGCCTGGAACATCGGGGAAGGAGGCTACGAGCAGTACTTC. J is TRBJ2-7 and V is TRBV30; D may be TRBD2 (5 bases). The CDR3 contains 14 residues. Trimming pared 4 bases from V and 3 bases from J, leaving 16 bases between. Germline V gives CDR1 GTSNPN, CDR2 SVGIG (reference sequence).

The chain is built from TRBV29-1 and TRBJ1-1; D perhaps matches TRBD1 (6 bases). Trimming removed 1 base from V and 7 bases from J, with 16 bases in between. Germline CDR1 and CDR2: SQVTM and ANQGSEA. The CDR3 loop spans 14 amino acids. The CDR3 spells CSVEVWGGPYEAFF. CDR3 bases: TGCAGCGTTGAAGTGTGGGGGGGGCCGTATGAAGCTTTCTTT.

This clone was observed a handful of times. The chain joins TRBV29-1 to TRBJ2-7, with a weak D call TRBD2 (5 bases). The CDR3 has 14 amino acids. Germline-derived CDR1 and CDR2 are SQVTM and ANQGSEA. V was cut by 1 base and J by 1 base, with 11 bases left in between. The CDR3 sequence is CSVEGEKTSYEQYF. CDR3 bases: TGCAGCGTTGAAGGGGAGAAAACATCCTACGAGCAGTACTTC.

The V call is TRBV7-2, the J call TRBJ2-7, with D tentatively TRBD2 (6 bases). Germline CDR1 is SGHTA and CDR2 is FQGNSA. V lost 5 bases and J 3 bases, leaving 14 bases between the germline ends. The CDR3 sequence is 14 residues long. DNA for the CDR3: TGTGCCAGCAGCCTCGCGGGGTACGACTACGAGCAGTACTTC. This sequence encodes CASSLAGYDYEQYF. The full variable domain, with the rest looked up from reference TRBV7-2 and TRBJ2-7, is GAGVSQSPSNKVTEKGKDVELRCDPISGHTALYWYRQSLGQGLEFLIYFQGNSAPDKSGLPSDRFSAERTGGSVSTLTIQRTQQEDSAVYLCASSLAGYDYEQYFGPGTRLTVT.

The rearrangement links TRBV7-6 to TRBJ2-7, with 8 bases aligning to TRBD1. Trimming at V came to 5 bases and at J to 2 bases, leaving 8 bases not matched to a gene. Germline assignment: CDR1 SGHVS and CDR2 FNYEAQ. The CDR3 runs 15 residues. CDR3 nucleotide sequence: TGTGCCAGCAGCCCGCGGACAGGGCCTACCTACGAGCAGTACTTC. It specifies CASSPRTGPTYEQYF.

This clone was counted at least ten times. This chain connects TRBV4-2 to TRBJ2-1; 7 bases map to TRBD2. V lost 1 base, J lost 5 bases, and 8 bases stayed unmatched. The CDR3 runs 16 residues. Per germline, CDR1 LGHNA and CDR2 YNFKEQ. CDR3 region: CASSQVDVSGNNEQFF. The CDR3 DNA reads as TGTGCCAGCAGCCAAGTGGACGTGAGCGGGAACAATGAGCAGTTCTTC.

DNA for the CDR3: TGTGCCAGCAGCGTAGGCGCAACCTACGAGCAGTACTTC. It specifies CASSVGATYEQYF. The genes are TRBV9 and TRBJ2-7, with D uncertain. The CDR3 runs 13 residues. V gave up 0 bases and J gave up 2 bases, with 6 bases separating them. Per germline, CDR1 SGDLS and CDR2 YYNGEE. Full variable domain (remainder filled in from reference TRBV9 and TRBJ2-7): DSGVTQTPKHLITATGQRVTLRCSPRSGDLSVYWYQQSLDQGLQFLIQYYNGEERAKGNILERFSAQQFPDLHSELNLSSLELGDSALYFCASSVGATYEQYFGPGTRLTVT.

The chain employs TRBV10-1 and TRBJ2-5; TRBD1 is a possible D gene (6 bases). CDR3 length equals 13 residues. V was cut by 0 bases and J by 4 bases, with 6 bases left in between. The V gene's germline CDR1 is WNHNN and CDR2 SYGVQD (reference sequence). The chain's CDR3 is CASSESRGETQYF. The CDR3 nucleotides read TGCGCCAGCAGTGAGTCCAGGGGAGAGACCCAGTACTTC.

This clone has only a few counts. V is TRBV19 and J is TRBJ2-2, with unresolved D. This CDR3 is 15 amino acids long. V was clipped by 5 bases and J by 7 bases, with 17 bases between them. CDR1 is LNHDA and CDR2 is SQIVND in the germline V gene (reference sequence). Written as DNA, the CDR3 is TGTGCCAGTAGTCTTTCGCGGTCCCTGGGCGGGGAGCTGTTTTTT. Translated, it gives CASSLSRSLGGELFF.

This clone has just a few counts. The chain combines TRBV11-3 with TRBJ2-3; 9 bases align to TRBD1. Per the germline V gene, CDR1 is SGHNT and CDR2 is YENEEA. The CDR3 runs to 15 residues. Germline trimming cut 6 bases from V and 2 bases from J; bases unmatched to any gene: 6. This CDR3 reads CASSSTGGTTDTQYF. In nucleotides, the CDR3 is TGTGCCAGCAGTTCGACAGGGGGGACCACAGATACGCAGTATTTT. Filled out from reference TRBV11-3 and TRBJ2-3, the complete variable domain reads EAGVVQSPRYKIIEKKQPVAFWCNPISGHNTLYWYLQNLGQGPELLIRYENEEAVDDSQLPKDRFSAERLKGVDSTLKIQPAELGDSAVYLCASSSTGGTTDTQYFGPGTRLTVL.

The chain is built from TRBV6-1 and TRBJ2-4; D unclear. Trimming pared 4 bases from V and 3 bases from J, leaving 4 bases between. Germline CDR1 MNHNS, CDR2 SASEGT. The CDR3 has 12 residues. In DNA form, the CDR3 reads TGTGCCAGCAGTGTTAGCAAAAACATTCAGTACTTC. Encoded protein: CASSVSKNIQYF.

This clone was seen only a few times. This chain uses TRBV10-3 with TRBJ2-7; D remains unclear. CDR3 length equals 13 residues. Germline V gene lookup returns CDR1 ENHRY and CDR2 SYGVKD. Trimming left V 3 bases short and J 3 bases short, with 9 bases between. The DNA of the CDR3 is TGTGCCATCAGTGATTCCCTCGGCTACGAGCAGTACTTC. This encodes CAISDSLGYEQYF.